A single sample gave rise to the 23 T cell receptor beta chains below, sequenced in a study of beta chain features in type 1 diabetes. Sequencing targeted expressed TCRB transcripts, as all isolated RNA had been reverse transcribed. Measured with immunoSEQ multiplex PCR; TCRdb has only the in-frame clones, and not every one. Of a few hundred thousand clones listed, approximately 11% are singletons. The sample comprised naive CD4+ T cells from blood. The receptors come from a woman aged 25 to 39 in good health.

This clone was seen only a few times. In DNA, the CDR3 is TGTGCCAGCAGCCGAGGACAGTTTGGGGAGCAGTTCTTC. This codes for CASSRGQFGEQFF. V gene TRBV4-2 combines with J gene TRBJ2-1, with D tentatively TRBD1 (6 bases). Between the trimmed V and J ends, which lost 4 bases and 10 bases, there was a span of 14 bases. This CDR3 spans 13 amino acids. The germline CDR1 and CDR2 sequences are LGHNA and YNFKEQ.

This chain connects TRBV19 to TRBJ2-2; 10 positions match TRBD2. This CDR3 comprises 15 residues. Germline V gene lookup returns CDR1 LNHDA and CDR2 SQIVND (reference sequence). The V gene end was trimmed by 6 bases and the J gene end by 5 bases; junction bases not matched to a gene: 6. The CDR3, as DNA: TGTGCCAGTAGCCGTACACTAGCGGGAACCGGGGAGCTGTTTTTT. Its translation is CASSRTLAGTGELFF.

CDR3 sequence reads: CSVEVRGRGGINARRDTEAFF. Written as DNA, the CDR3 is TGCAGCGTTGAAGTGAGGGGACGAGGAGGGATAAACGCACGTAGGGACACTGAAGCTTTCTTT. The chain is built from TRBV29-1 and TRBJ1-1; tentative D call: TRBD1 (5 bases). The CDR3 has 21 amino acids. CDR1 and CDR2 (germline): SQVTM, ANQGSEA. V shed 1 base and J shed 3 bases, with 33 bases lying between them.

This clone was counted between two and nine times. J is TRBJ1-2 and V is TRBV11-3; no clear D gene. Deletions cut 5 bases from V and 4 bases from J, with 14 bases between. The CDR3 runs to 14 residues. CDR1 SGHNT and CDR2 YENEEA come from the germline V gene. CDR3 sequence (DNA): TGTGCCAGCAGCGTGCCTGATCGAGGCTATGGCTACACCTTC. It codes for CASSVPDRGYGYTF.

V and J are TRBV6-1 and TRBJ1-4; D is possibly TRBD1 (5 bases). Trimming removed 3 bases at V and 5 bases at J, with 19 bases between. This CDR3 is 17 amino acids long. Germline CDR1 and CDR2: MNHNS and SASEGT. CDR3: CASSETRRGKANEKLFF. In DNA form, the CDR3 reads TGTGCCAGCAGTGAGACTCGTAGGGGTAAAGCAAATGAAAAACTGTTTTTT.

This clone appeared a single time. The CDR3 sequence: CAWSVESGGEKLFF. CDR3 coding DNA: TGTGCCTGGAGTGTCGAGAGCGGGGGAGAAAAACTGTTTTTT. The chain combines TRBV30 with TRBJ1-4, with D maybe TRBD1 (5 bases). This CDR3 contains 14 residues. Germline lookup yields CDR1 GTSNPN and CDR2 SVGIG (reference sequence). Trimming cost V 0 bases and J 8 bases, with 13 bases left between them.

Only a few counts were recorded for this clone. The chain couples TRBV7-2 to TRBJ1-2; perhaps TRBD1 as D (6 bases). Looked up from germline, CDR1 is SGHTA and CDR2 is FQGNSA. V was trimmed by 4 bases and J by 2 bases, leaving 20 bases between them. CDR3 length: 17 amino acids. The CDR3 region has the DNA TGTGCCAGCAGCTCGGCCGGGACACTCACTTCGAACTATGGCTACACCTTC. Translated: CASSSAGTLTSNYGYTF.

The rearrangement joins TRBV11-2 to TRBJ2-7; D gene uncertain. Germline-derived CDR1 and CDR2 are SGHAT and FQNNGV. CDR3 size: 15 residues. V was cut by 1 base and J by 0 bases, with 10 bases left in between. CDR3 sequence reads: CASSLGADFSYEQYF. The CDR3 coding sequence is TGTGCCAGCAGCTTAGGGGCAGATTTCTCCTACGAGCAGTACTTC. The whole variable domain, remainder taken from reference TRBV11-2 and TRBJ2-7, is EAGVAQSPRYKIIEKRQSVAFWCNPISGHATLYWYQQILGQGPKLLIQFQNNGVVDDSQLPKDRFSAERLKGVDSTLKIQPAKLEDSAVYLCASSLGADFSYEQYFGPGTRLTVT.

This chain uses TRBV5-4 with TRBJ1-1; D gene uncertain. V was trimmed by 2 bases and J by 1 base, leaving 9 bases between them. Germline assignment: CDR1 SGHNT and CDR2 YYREEE (reference sequence). CDR3 length: 14 amino acids. The DNA for the CDR3 is TGTGCCAGCAGCTTCCATAACACGAACACTGAAGCTTTCTTT. Protein product: CASSFHNTNTEAFF. The full variable domain, rest sourced from reference TRBV5-4 and TRBJ1-1, is ETGVTQSPTHLIKTRGQQVTLRCSSQSGHNTVSWYQQALGQGPQFIFQYYREEENGRGNFPPRFSGLQFPNYSSELNVNALELDDSALYLCASSFHNTNTEAFFGQGTRLTVV.

V gene TRBV4-3 combines with J gene TRBJ2-7; TRBD1 aligns across 9 bases. The CDR3 runs 15 residues. J gave up 3 bases and V 4 bases, and 7 bases lay outside the gene matches. CDR1 and CDR2 from the germline V gene are LGHNA and YSLEER. CDR3 protein: CASSPTGQGIYEQYF. The CDR3 bases are TGCGCCAGCAGCCCCACGGGACAGGGTATCTACGAGCAGTACTTC.

This clone was detected a few times. The chain carries TRBV5-4 and TRBJ2-3; TRBD1 might be the D (6 bases). Trimming pared 4 bases from V and 2 bases from J, leaving 14 bases between. Germline V lookup: CDR1 SGHNT, CDR2 YYREEE (reference sequence). This CDR3 region has 15 residues. The CDR3: CASSPSTGFTDTQYF. The CDR3 bases are TGTGCCAGCAGCCCAAGCACAGGGTTCACAGATACGCAGTATTTT.

This clone was detected only a few times. This chain links TRBV6-6 with TRBJ1-1; unclear D gene. CDR3 size: 15 residues. The V end lost 0 bases, the J end lost 0 bases, and 8 bases lay between the germline ends. The germline V gene encodes CDR1 MNHNY and CDR2 SVGAGI (reference sequence). The CDR3 loop is CASSYSGRMNTEAFF. CDR3 nucleotides: TGTGCCAGCAGTTACTCCGGCAGGATGAACACTGAAGCTTTCTTT.

A few counts support this clone. The gene calls are TRBV9 and TRBJ2-5, with D possibly TRBD1 on 5 matching bases. Trimming shortened V by 0 bases and J by 0 bases, and 6 bases separated the two germline ends. The germline V gene has CDR1 SGDLS and CDR2 YYNGEE. The CDR3 loop spans 14 amino acids. CDR3 residues: CASSVAGYQETQYF. The CDR3 DNA reads TGTGCCAGCAGCGTAGCAGGGTACCAAGAGACCCAGTACTTC. The variable domain in full, with the rest retrieved from reference TRBV9 and TRBJ2-5, is DSGVTQTPKHLITATGQRVTLRCSPRSGDLSVYWYQQSLDQGLQFLIQYYNGEERAKGNILERFSAQQFPDLHSELNLSSLELGDSALYFCASSVAGYQETQYFGPGTRLLVL.

V and J are TRBV13 and TRBJ2-7; the match to TRBD2 covers 8 bases. Trimming took 6 bases from V and 2 from J; bases not matched to a gene: 6. CDR1 is PRHDT and CDR2 is FYEKMQ in the germline V gene (reference sequence). The CDR3 loop spans 14 amino acids. CDR3 amino acids: CASRRSGSAYEQYF. The CDR3 DNA follows: TGTGCCAGCAGGCGCAGCGGGAGCGCCTACGAGCAGTACTTC.

This clone has a handful of counts. The rearrangement links TRBV5-1 to TRBJ1-1, with TRBD1 identical over 8 bases. The CDR3 loop spans 15 amino acids. V gave up 2 bases and J gave up 7 bases; unmatched junction bases: 10. Germline V gene sequence: CDR1 SGHRS, CDR2 YFSETQ. CDR3 nucleotides: TGCGCCAGCAGCTTACCGGGACAGGACAATAATGAAGCTTTCTTT. Its translation is CASSLPGQDNNEAFF.

The chain joins TRBV9 to TRBJ1-1; 7 bases agree with TRBD1. Germline CDR1 is SGDLS and CDR2 is YYNGEE. V lost 0 bases, J lost 1 base, and 12 bases stayed unmatched. CDR3 size: 18 residues. The DNA for the CDR3 is TGTGCCAGCAGCGTAGATCCCAGGGCACCAGGGGGGAACACTGAAGCTTTCTTT. This gives the protein CASSVDPRAPGGNTEAFF.

V and J are TRBV28 and TRBJ2-3; D is perhaps TRBD2 (6 bases). V shed 6 bases and J shed 5 bases, with 12 bases lying between them. CDR1 and CDR2 from the germline V gene are MDHEN and SYDVKM. CDR3 length: 13 residues. CDR3: CASRGGTEDTQYF. In DNA, the CDR3 is TGTGCCAGCAGAGGCGGGACCGAAGATACGCAGTATTTT.

The chain recombines TRBV9 with TRBJ2-1; D gene ambiguous. The CDR3 sequence is 16 residues long. Germline V gives CDR1 SGDLS, CDR2 YYNGEE. V lost 0 bases, J lost 2 bases, and 12 bases lay in between. The CDR3 DNA follows: TGTGCCAGCAGCGTAGGTCAGGCTCCGGCCTACAATGAGCAGTTCTTC. It yields the protein CASSVGQAPAYNEQFF.

Worth noting for this clone: The junction departs from the called germline gene at one end, perhaps through a read error. The chain links TRBV7-9 to TRBJ2-2, with D maybe TRBD1 (6 bases). CDR1 is SEHNR and CDR2 is FQNEAQ in the germline V gene (reference sequence). The CDR3 has 14 amino acids. DNA for the CDR3: TGTGCCAGCAGCTCCACAGGGAACGCCGGGGAGCTGTTTTTT. Amino acid sequence: CASSSTGNAGELFF.

This chain uses TRBV7-3 with TRBJ2-7, with TRBD1 matching 8 bases. The germline gives CDR1 SGHTA, CDR2 FQGTGA. CDR3 size: 15 residues. V shed 0 bases, J shed 6 bases, and the junction held 7 bases outside the gene matches. The CDR3 protein is CASSLTPGTGPEQYF. The CDR3 coding sequence is TGTGCCAGCAGCTTAACCCCCGGGACAGGTCCCGAGCAGTACTTC.

The V gene is TRBV2, the J gene TRBJ2-7; TRBD1 agrees at 7 bases. Trimming cost V 4 bases and J 3 bases; bases outside gene matches: 6. CDR3 length equals 14 residues. Looked up from germline, CDR1 is SNHLY and CDR2 is FYNNEI. The CDR3 region is CASSVETGIYEQYF. CDR3 bases: TGTGCCAGCAGTGTCGAGACAGGGATCTACGAGCAGTACTTC.

This clone occurred a few times. V gene TRBV7-8 combines with J gene TRBJ2-7; 9 bases align to TRBD2. The ends lost 8 bases at V and 4 bases at J; junction bases unmatched: 15. This CDR3 region has 16 residues. Germline loops: CDR1 SGHVS, CDR2 FQNEAQ. The chain's CDR3 is CASGRVGTSSSYEQYF. The CDR3 DNA sequence: TGTGCCAGCGGACGAGTCGGGACTAGCAGTTCTTACGAGCAGTACTTC.

This clone was picked up a small number of times. The chain has TRBV15 and TRBJ2-7, with TRBD2 identical over 11 bases. CDR3 length: 16 residues. The germline V gene encodes CDR1 LNHNV and CDR2 YYDKDF (reference sequence). The J segment lost 7 bases and the V segment lost 0 bases, leaving 8 bases of the junction unmatched. The CDR3 DNA is TGTGCCACCAGCAGAGAGACTAGCGGGAAGTCGAGGGAGCAGTACTTC. It yields the protein CATSRETSGKSREQYF.